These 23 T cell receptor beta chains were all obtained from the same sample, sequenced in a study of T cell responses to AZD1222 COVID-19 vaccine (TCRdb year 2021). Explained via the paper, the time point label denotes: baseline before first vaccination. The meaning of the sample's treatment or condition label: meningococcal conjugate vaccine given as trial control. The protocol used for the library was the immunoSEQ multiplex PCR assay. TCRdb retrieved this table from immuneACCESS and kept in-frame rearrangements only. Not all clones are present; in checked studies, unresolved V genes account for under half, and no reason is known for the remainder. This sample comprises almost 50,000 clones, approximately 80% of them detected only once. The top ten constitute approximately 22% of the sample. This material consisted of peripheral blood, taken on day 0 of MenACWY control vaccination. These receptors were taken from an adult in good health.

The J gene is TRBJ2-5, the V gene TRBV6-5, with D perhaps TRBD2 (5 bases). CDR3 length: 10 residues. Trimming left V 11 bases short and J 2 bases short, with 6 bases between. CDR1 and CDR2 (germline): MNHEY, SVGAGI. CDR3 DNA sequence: TGTGCCGCGGGTCAAGAGACCCAGTACTTC. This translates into CAAGQETQYF.

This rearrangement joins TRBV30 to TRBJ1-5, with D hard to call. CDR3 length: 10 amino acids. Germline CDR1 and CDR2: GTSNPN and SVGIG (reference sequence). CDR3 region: CACRNQPQHF. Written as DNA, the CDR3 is TGTGCTTGCCGCAATCAGCCCCAGCATTTT.

In DNA, the CDR3 is TGTGCCAGCAGTTCCCCGGGACAGGGCAATCAGCCCCAGCATTTT. This gives the protein CASSSPGQGNQPQHF. The chain combines TRBV6-5 with TRBJ1-5; 8 positions match TRBD1. CDR1 is MNHEY, CDR2 SVGAGI, per germline. Unmatched junction bases numbered 4, after V lost 4 bases and J lost 2 bases. CDR3 length: 15 amino acids.

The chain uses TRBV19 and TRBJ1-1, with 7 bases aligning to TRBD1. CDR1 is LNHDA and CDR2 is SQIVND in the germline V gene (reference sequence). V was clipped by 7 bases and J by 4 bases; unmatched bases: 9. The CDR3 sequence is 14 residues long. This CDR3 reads CASNTGTVRTEAFF. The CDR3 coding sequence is TGTGCCAGTAACACCGGGACAGTCCGCACTGAAGCTTTCTTT.

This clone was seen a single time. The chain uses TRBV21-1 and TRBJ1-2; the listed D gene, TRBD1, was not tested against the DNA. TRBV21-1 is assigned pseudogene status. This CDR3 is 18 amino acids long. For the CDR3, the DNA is TGTGCCAGCAGCAACTCCCGGGACAAGAAACGGACGTGGTATGGCTACACCTTC. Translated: CASSNSRDKKRTWYGYTF.

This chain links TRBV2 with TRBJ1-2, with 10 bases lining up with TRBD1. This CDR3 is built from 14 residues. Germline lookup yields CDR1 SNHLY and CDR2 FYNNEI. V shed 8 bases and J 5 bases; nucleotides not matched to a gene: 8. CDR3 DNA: TGTGCCAGCTCCGAGAGGACAGGGGGGTATGGCTACACCTTC. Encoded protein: CASSERTGGYGYTF.

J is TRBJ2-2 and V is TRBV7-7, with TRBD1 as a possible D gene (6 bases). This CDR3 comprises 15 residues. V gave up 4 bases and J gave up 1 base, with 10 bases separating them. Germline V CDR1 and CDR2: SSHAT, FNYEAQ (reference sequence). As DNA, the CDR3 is TGTGCCAGCAGCTGGGACACGGGGAACACCGGGGAGCTGTTTTTT. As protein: CASSWDTGNTGELFF. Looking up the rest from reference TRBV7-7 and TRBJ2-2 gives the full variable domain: GAGVSQSPRYKVTKRGQDVTLRCDPISSHATLYWYQQALGQGPEFLTYFNYEAQPDKSGLPSDRFSAERPEGSISTLTIQRTEQRDSAMYRCASSWDTGNTGELFFGEGSRLTVL.

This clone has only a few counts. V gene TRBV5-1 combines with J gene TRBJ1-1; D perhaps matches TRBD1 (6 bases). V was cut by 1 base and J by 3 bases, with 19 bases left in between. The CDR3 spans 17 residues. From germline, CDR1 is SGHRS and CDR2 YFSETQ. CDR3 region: CASSLRTGWRRDTEAFF. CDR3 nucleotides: TGCGCCAGCAGCTTGAGAACAGGGTGGCGTCGGGACACTGAAGCTTTCTTT.

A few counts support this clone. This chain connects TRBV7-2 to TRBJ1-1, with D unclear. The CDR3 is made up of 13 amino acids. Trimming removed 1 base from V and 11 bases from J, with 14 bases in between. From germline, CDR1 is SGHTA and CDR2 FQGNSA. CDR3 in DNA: TGTGCCAGCAGCTTAGGTAACGTTTGGGAGGCTTTCTTT. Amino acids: CASSLGNVWEAFF.

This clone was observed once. The CDR3 region has the DNA TGTGCCAGCAGCTTAGGGGCAGTTGGTATTAACTATGGCTACACCTTC. It encodes CASSLGAVGINYGYTF. This chain connects TRBV7-9 to TRBJ1-2; D unclear. V was pared by 1 base and J by 1 base, with 13 bases between. This CDR3 comprises 16 residues. Germline lookup yields CDR1 SEHNR and CDR2 FQNEAQ (reference sequence).

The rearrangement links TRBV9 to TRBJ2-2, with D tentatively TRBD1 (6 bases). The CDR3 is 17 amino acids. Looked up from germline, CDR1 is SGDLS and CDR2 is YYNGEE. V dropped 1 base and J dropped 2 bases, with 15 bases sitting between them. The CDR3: CASSVWEQGFNTGELFF. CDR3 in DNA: TGTGCCAGCAGCGTATGGGAACAGGGATTTAACACCGGGGAGCTGTTTTTT.

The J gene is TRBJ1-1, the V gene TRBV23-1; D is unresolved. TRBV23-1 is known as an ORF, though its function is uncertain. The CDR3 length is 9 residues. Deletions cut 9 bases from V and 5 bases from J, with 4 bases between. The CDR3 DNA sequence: TGCGCCAGAGGGACTGAAGCTTTCTTT. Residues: CARGTEAFF.

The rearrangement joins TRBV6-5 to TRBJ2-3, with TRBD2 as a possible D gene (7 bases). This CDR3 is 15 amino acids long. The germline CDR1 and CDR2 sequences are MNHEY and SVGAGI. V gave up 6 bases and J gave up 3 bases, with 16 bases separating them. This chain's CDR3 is CASSLLGGATDTQYF. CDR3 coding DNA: TGTGCCAGCAGCCTCCTGGGGGGGGCTACAGATACGCAGTATTTT.

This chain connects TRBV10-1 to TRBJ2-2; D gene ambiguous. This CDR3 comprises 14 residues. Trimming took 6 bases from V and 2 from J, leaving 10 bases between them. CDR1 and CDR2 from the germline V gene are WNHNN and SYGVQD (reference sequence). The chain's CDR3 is CASRRGVNTGELFF. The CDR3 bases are TGCGCCAGCAGACGTGGGGTTAACACCGGGGAGCTGTTTTTT.

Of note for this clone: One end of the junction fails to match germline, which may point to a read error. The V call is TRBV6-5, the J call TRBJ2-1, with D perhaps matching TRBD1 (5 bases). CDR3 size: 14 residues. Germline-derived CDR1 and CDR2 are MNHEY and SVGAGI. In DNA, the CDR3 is TGTGCCAGCGGTTATCCGGCAGGGCACAATGAGCAGTTCTTC. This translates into CASGYPAGHNEQFF.

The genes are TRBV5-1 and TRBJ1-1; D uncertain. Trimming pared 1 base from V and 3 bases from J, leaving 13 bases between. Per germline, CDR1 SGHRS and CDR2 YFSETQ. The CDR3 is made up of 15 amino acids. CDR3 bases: TGCGCCAGCAGCTTGCGCCAGATTGGCGACACTGAAGCTTTCTTT. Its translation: CASSLRQIGDTEAFF.

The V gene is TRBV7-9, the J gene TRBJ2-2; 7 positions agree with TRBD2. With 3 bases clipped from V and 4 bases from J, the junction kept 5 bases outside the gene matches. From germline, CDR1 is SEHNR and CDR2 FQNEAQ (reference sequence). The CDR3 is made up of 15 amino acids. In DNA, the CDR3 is TGTGCCAGCAGCTTCCACGGGGGGAGCACCGGGGAGCTGTTTTTT. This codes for CASSFHGGSTGELFF.

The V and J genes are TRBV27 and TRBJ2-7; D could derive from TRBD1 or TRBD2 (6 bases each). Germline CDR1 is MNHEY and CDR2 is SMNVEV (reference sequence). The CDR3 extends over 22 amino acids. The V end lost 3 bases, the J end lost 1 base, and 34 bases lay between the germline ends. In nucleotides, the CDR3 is TGTGCCAGCAGTTTTAGCGGTCCCGGGGGAGCATCGAGGGGACAATCTTCCTACGAGCAGTACTTC. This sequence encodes CASSFSGPGGASRGQSSYEQYF.

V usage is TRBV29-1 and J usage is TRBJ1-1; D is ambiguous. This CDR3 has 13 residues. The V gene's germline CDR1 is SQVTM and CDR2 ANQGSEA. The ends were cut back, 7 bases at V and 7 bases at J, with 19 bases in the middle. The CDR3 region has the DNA TGCAGCGAAGGGCCCTTCAGCGACGGTGAAGCTTTCTTT. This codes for CSEGPFSDGEAFF.

CDR3: CAISPRGTSGNTIYF. The CDR3 nucleotides read TGTGCCATCAGCCCCAGGGGCACCTCTGGAAACACCATATATTTT. V and J are TRBV10-3 and TRBJ1-3; possibly TRBD1 for D (6 bases). This CDR3 contains 15 residues. The V end was cut by 6 bases, the J end by 0 bases, with 12 bases between. Germline CDR1 ENHRY, CDR2 SYGVKD.

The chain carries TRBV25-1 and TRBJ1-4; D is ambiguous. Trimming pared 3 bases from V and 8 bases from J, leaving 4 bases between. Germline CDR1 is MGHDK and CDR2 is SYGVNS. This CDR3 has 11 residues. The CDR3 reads CASSEEEKLFF. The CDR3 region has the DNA TGTGCCAGCAGTGAGGAAGAAAAACTGTTTTTT.

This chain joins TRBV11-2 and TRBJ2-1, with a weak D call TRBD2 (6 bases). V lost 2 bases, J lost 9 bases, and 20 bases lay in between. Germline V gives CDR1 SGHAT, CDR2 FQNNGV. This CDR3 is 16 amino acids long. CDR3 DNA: TGTGCCAGCAGCTTAAAAGGGACCGAATGGCGGGGTGAGCAGTTCTTC. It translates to CASSLKGTEWRGEQFF. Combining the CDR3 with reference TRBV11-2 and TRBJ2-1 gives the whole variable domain EAGVAQSPRYKIIEKRQSVAFWCNPISGHATLYWYQQILGQGPKLLIQFQNNGVVDDSQLPKDRFSAERLKGVDSTLKIQPAKLEDSAVYLCASSLKGTEWRGEQFFGPGTRLTVL.

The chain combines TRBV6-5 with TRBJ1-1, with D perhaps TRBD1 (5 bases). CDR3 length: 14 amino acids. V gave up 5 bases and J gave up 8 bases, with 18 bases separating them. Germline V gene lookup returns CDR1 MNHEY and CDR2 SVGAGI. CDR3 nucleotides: TGTGCCAGCAGTCCCCGGGCGCCTGGGACGGAAGCTTTCTTT. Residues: CASSPRAPGTEAFF.